This is a list of T cell receptor beta chains from one sample in a study of early T cells in non-severe SARS-CoV-2 infection. In TCRdb, the 5' RACE reads were re-called with MiXCR into one record per CDR3 protein. This sample has some 77,000 distinct CDR3 sequences; 9.5% to 15% occur once, and the top ten carry approximately 1%. Sequenced input: whole blood. All receptors come from an adult who was a healthcare worker with PCR-confirmed SARS-CoV-2 infection or an uninfected control (not recorded which). The CDR3 runs from the conserved cysteine through the conserved F or W. The order of the fields is J gene, V gene, clone size, D gene, CDR3 protein, CDR3 DNA. A D gene is named only where the DNA matches it firmly. For some rows the clone size is stated as once, few or many, or as a class when expanded; others skip it.

J gene: TRBJ2-3
V gene: TRBV11-2
clone size: many
D gene: TRBD2
CDR3 protein: CASSLGLSGGGADTQYF
CDR3 DNA: TGTGCCAGCAGCCTTGGGCTTAGCGGGGGAGGCGCAGATACGCAGTATTTT

J gene: TRBJ1-1
V gene: TRBV9
clone size: many
D gene: NA
CDR3 protein: CASSVGDGISPEAFF
CDR3 DNA: TGTGCCAGCAGCGTAGGGGATGGGATAAGCCCTGAAGCTTTCTTT

J gene: TRBJ1-3
V gene: TRBV7-2
clone size: many
D gene: NA
CDR3 protein: CASSFVERLSSGNTIYF
CDR3 DNA: TGTGCCAGCAGCTTCGTTGAGCGTCTCAGCTCTGGAAACACCATATATTTT

J gene: TRBJ2-7
V gene: TRBV7-9
clone size: many
D gene: TRBD2
CDR3 protein: CASRPIAGGLSYEQYF
CDR3 DNA: TGTGCCAGCAGACCAATAGCGGGAGGGCTCTCCTACGAGCAGTACTTC

J gene: TRBJ2-7
V gene: TRBV28
clone size: many
D gene: NA
CDR3 protein: CATVGQIAYEQYF
CDR3 DNA: TGTGCCACCGTCGGACAGATTGCCTACGAGCAGTACTTC

J gene: TRBJ1-4
V gene: TRBV27
clone size: NA
D gene: NA
CDR3 protein: CASKPTGTNEKLFF
CDR3 DNA: TGTGCCAGCAAACCAACAGGGACTAATGAAAAACTGTTTTTT

J gene: TRBJ2-3
V gene: TRBV29-1
clone size: few
D gene: TRBD2
CDR3 protein: CSGTSGGAADTQYF
CDR3 DNA: TGCAGCGGTACTAGCGGGGGGGCTGCAGATACGCAGTATTTT

J gene: TRBJ1-1
V gene: TRBV28
clone size: many
D gene: NA
CDR3 protein: CASSLGLGLTEAFF
CDR3 DNA: TGTGCCAGCAGTTTGGGTCTGGGGTTAACTGAAGCTTTCTTT

J gene: TRBJ2-1
V gene: TRBV11-2
clone size: many
D gene: NA
CDR3 protein: CASSFRDTYNEQFF
CDR3 DNA: TGTGCCAGCAGCTTCCGGGATACCTACAATGAGCAGTTCTTC

J gene: TRBJ1-1
V gene: TRBV6-6
clone size: NA
D gene: NA
CDR3 protein: CASSYSWGREVSGTEAFF
CDR3 DNA: TGTGCCAGCAGTTACTCGTGGGGGCGCGAAGTTTCGGGGACTGAAGCTTTCTTT

J gene: TRBJ2-1
V gene: TRBV12-3/TRBV12-4
clone size: NA
D gene: TRBD2
CDR3 protein: CASSFYRTSGSYNEQFF
CDR3 DNA: TGTGCCAGCAGTTTTTATCGGACTAGCGGATCGTACAATGAGCAGTTCTTC

J gene: TRBJ2-1
V gene: TRBV12-5
clone size: many
D gene: TRBD1
CDR3 protein: CASGLVQGPRDEQFF
CDR3 DNA: TGTGCTAGTGGTTTGGTACAGGGGCCTAGGGATGAGCAGTTCTTC

J gene: TRBJ2-3
V gene: TRBV7-2
clone size: few
D gene: NA
CDR3 protein: CASSLGSSGDTQYF
CDR3 DNA: TGTGCCAGCAGCTTAGGCTCCTCTGGAGATACGCAGTATTTT

J gene: TRBJ2-3
V gene: TRBV28
clone size: many
D gene: TRBD2
CDR3 protein: CASSLSGSFSDTQYF
CDR3 DNA: TGTGCCAGCAGCCTGAGCGGGAGTTTTTCAGATACGCAGTATTTT

J gene: TRBJ2-4
V gene: TRBV3-1
clone size: many
D gene: NA
CDR3 protein: CASSLNPGTFVDIQYF
CDR3 DNA: TGTGCCAGCAGTCTGAATCCCGGGACATTCGTGGACATTCAGTACTTC

J gene: TRBJ2-7
V gene: TRBV6-1
clone size: NA
D gene: NA
CDR3 protein: CASRDNPGTGNDEQYF
CDR3 DNA: TGTGCCAGCAGGGATAACCCCGGGACTGGGAACGACGAGCAGTACTTC

J gene: TRBJ2-7
V gene: TRBV25-1
clone size: NA
D gene: NA
CDR3 protein: CASSVTWGVEQYF
CDR3 DNA: TGTGCCAGCAGTGTTACTTGGGGGGTCGAGCAGTACTTC

J gene: TRBJ1-2
V gene: TRBV7-9
clone size: few
D gene: TRBD1
CDR3 protein: CASSGRTGGYDGYTF
CDR3 DNA: TGTGCCAGCAGCGGGCGGACAGGGGGATATGATGGCTACACCTTC

J gene: TRBJ2-1
V gene: TRBV20-1
clone size: many
D gene: TRBD2
CDR3 protein: CSASLAGVHEQFF
CDR3 DNA: TGCAGTGCTAGTCTAGCGGGAGTCCATGAGCAGTTCTTC

J gene: TRBJ1-3
V gene: TRBV6-5
clone size: NA
D gene: TRBD1
CDR3 protein: CASSYSDRAENTIYF
CDR3 DNA: TGTGCCAGCAGTTACTCCGACAGGGCTGAAAACACCATATATTTT

J gene: TRBJ2-7
V gene: TRBV21-1
clone size: NA
D gene: NA
CDR3 protein: CASSKDRESRYEQYF
CDR3 DNA: TGTGCCAGCAGCAAGGACAGGGAGTCCCGCTACGAGCAGTACTTC

J gene: TRBJ2-3
V gene: TRBV7-2
clone size: few
D gene: NA
CDR3 protein: CASSLDFGASGDTQYF
CDR3 DNA: TGTGCCAGCAGCTTAGATTTTGGGGCTAGTGGGGATACGCAGTATTTT

J gene: TRBJ2-5
V gene: TRBV6-2/TRBV6-3
clone size: NA
D gene: NA
CDR3 protein: CASSYPGPYQYF
CDR3 DNA: TGTGCCAGCAGTTACCCCGGACCGTACCAGTACTTC

J gene: TRBJ2-1
V gene: TRBV3-1
clone size: many
D gene: TRBD1
CDR3 protein: CASSTRTGDYNEQFF
CDR3 DNA: TGTGCCAGCAGCACTCGGACAGGAGACTACAATGAGCAGTTCTTC

J gene: TRBJ2-5
V gene: TRBV27
clone size: NA
D gene: TRBD2
CDR3 protein: CASSLGLARNQYF
CDR3 DNA: TGTGCCAGCAGTTTGGGACTAGCGAGGAACCAGTACTTC

J gene: TRBJ2-7
V gene: TRBV23-1
clone size: few
D gene: NA
CDR3 protein: CASPLTWRVRRNEQYF
CDR3 DNA: TGCGCCAGCCCTTTAACCTGGAGGGTTCGTCGGAACGAGCAGTACTTC

J gene: TRBJ2-7
V gene: TRBV20-1
clone size: once
D gene: TRBD1
CDR3 protein: CSANRGSYEQYF
CDR3 DNA: TGCAGTGCGAACAGGGGATCGTACGAGCAGTACTTC

J gene: TRBJ2-7
V gene: TRBV20-1
clone size: NA
D gene: NA
CDR3 protein: CSARGPLEYEQYF
CDR3 DNA: TGCAGTGCTAGGGGACCCCTCGAGTACGAGCAGTACTTC

J gene: TRBJ2-1
V gene: TRBV12-3/TRBV12-4
clone size: many
D gene: TRBD2
CDR3 protein: CASSQTSGGYNEQFF
CDR3 DNA: TGTGCCAGCAGCCAGACTAGCGGGGGGTACAATGAGCAGTTCTTC

J gene: TRBJ2-5
V gene: TRBV29-1
clone size: few
D gene: NA
CDR3 protein: CSVETGPQETQYF
CDR3 DNA: TGCAGCGTTGAAACAGGACCCCAAGAGACCCAGTACTTC

J gene: TRBJ2-3
V gene: TRBV13
clone size: many
D gene: NA
CDR3 protein: CASSLQLENTDTQYF
CDR3 DNA: TGTGCCAGCAGCTTACAACTAGAAAACACAGATACGCAGTATTTT

J gene: TRBJ2-5
V gene: TRBV7-2
clone size: NA
D gene: NA
CDR3 protein: CASSLVSRTQYF
CDR3 DNA: TGTGCCAGCAGCTTAGTTTCCAGAACTCAGTACTTC

J gene: TRBJ2-3
V gene: TRBV28
clone size: NA
D gene: NA
CDR3 protein: CASGQSTDTQYF
CDR3 DNA: TGTGCCAGCGGACAGAGCACAGATACGCAGTATTTT

J gene: TRBJ2-7
V gene: TRBV29-1
clone size: NA
D gene: NA
CDR3 protein: CSVEIAGVSYEQYF
CDR3 DNA: TGCAGCGTTGAAATAGCCGGGGTCTCCTACGAGCAGTACTTC

J gene: TRBJ1-1
V gene: TRBV7-2
clone size: many
D gene: NA
CDR3 protein: CASSLGSGEEAFF
CDR3 DNA: TGTGCCAGCAGCTTAGGTTCAGGGGAGGAAGCTTTCTTT

J gene: TRBJ1-1
V gene: TRBV11-2
clone size: few
D gene: NA
CDR3 protein: CASSLVLTPEAFF
CDR3 DNA: TGTGCCAGCAGCTTAGTTTTAACCCCGGAAGCTTTCTTT

J gene: TRBJ1-2
V gene: TRBV20-1
clone size: many
D gene: NA
CDR3 protein: CSATREGRSDGYTF
CDR3 DNA: TGCAGTGCTACGAGAGAAGGGAGGAGTGATGGCTACACCTTC

J gene: TRBJ2-5
V gene: TRBV6-5
clone size: few
D gene: NA
CDR3 protein: CASSYSIKGQGTQYF
CDR3 DNA: TGTGCCAGCAGTTACTCGATCAAGGGGCAGGGGACCCAGTACTTC

J gene: TRBJ1-3
V gene: TRBV28
clone size: few
D gene: NA
CDR3 protein: CASSLSAWFLSSGNTIYF
CDR3 DNA: TGTGCCAGCAGTTTATCCGCCTGGTTCCTCAGCTCTGGAAACACCATATATTTT

J gene: TRBJ2-2
V gene: TRBV29-1
clone size: many
D gene: NA
CDR3 protein: CSVPAAMNTGELFF
CDR3 DNA: TGCAGCGTTCCGGCAGCTATGAACACCGGGGAGCTGTTTTTT

J gene: TRBJ2-7
V gene: TRBV3-1
clone size: many
D gene: NA
CDR3 protein: CASSQGGADEQYF
CDR3 DNA: TGTGCCAGCAGCCAAGGGGGAGCAGACGAGCAGTACTTC

J gene: TRBJ1-1
V gene: TRBV11-2
clone size: many
D gene: TRBD1
CDR3 protein: CASSSGQGLEAFF
CDR3 DNA: TGTGCCAGCAGCTCAGGACAGGGATTGGAAGCTTTCTTT

J gene: TRBJ2-5
V gene: TRBV6-2/TRBV6-3
clone size: many
D gene: NA
CDR3 protein: CASSRRDETQYF
CDR3 DNA: TGTGCCAGCAGCCGGAGAGATGAGACCCAGTACTTC

J gene: TRBJ2-1
V gene: TRBV25-1
clone size: NA
D gene: NA
CDR3 protein: CASSWRDSYNEQFF
CDR3 DNA: TGTGCCAGCAGCTGGCGGGATTCCTACAATGAGCAGTTCTTC

J gene: TRBJ2-7
V gene: TRBV28
clone size: NA
D gene: NA
CDR3 protein: CASSLRVYEQYF
CDR3 DNA: TGTGCCAGCAGTTTAAGGGTGTACGAGCAGTACTTC